This paragraph covers one T cell receptor beta chain sequence. A single count supports this clone. Its antigen remains undetermined. Base qualities are not at hand, and no much larger clone is one base apart. Explained via the paper, the time point label denotes: cycle 2 day 1 (C2D1) of nivolumab. Every trial patient had relapsed following autologous stem cell transplantation, and prior brentuximab vedotin exposure was what differed among cohorts A, B and C. The trial cohort included 55 to 65 patients with relapsed/refractory classical Hodgkin lymphoma, and each patient had a best overall response of complete response, partial response or progressive disease. In the multi-cohort phase II CheckMate 205 trial, trial patients received single-agent nivolumab. Best overall response was determined by an independent review committee according to the 2007 International Working Group response criteria. Trial PBMCs were collected immediately before nivolumab initiation (C1D1) and during therapy at cycle 2 day 1 and cycle 4 day 1. After peripheral blood was drawn into 8 mL Vacutainer Cell Preparation Tubes, PBMCs were isolated by centrifugation and then cryopreserved.

This entry comes from a study of PD-1 blockade in classical Hodgkin lymphoma (dated by TCRdb to about 2020). Background for the entire study: Nivolumab dosing was 3 mg/kg intravenously every 2 weeks, continuing until either disease progression or unacceptable toxicity. A peripheral blood immune signature of response to PD-1 blockade in classical Hodgkin lymphoma was defined using TCR beta sequencing and CyTOF. The paper's findings and limits, for the study overall: Diversity was lower in patients who began nivolumab less than 1 year after ASCT, so these patients were left out of later analyses to avoid confounding by immune reconstitution. The study was restricted to a single clinical trial cohort, and the causes of repertoire differences, possibly disease activity or prior therapy, were left undefined. CD4+ but not CD8+ TCR diversity rose significantly by C4D1 (p=0.0027 vs p=0.16), most apparent in complete responders (p=0.02). Newly diagnosed patients were reported to have lower baseline TCR diversity than healthy donors, and relapsed/refractory patients were reported to have lower baseline TCR diversity still. Among trial patients, those achieving complete response had baseline diversity similar to that of newly diagnosed patients, while diversity was significantly lower in partial responders and progressors.

The Qiagen DNeasy kit was used to extract genomic DNA from unsorted PBMCs and from the negatively selected CD4+ and CD8+ fractions. TCR beta CDR3 regions were subjected to amplification by immunoSEQ multiplex PCR with primers that anneal to V and J segments. A synthetic immune receptor repertoire was used to minimize amplification bias, and remaining bias was computationally removed after sequencing. From the authors' description of their analysis: Custom Python scripts were used to quantify repertoire diversity as the Shannon entropy index. Unsorted, CD4+ and CD8+ repertoires were analyzed separately, except for combined analyses in which CD4+ and CD8+ sequences were merged in silico. A clone counted as expanded when the clone's frequency after treatment rose at least 2-fold relative to C1D1, and clones undetected at baseline were given a pseudocount of 0.5. Clones with 0 or 1 copy at C1D1 were classified as singleton clones, and clones with 2 or more copies were classified as non-singleton clones. Clones expanded in unsorted samples were annotated as CD4+, CD8+ or unknown by matching protein sequences in sorted samples from the same patient. Diversity changes from C1D1 to C4D1 were tested in paired samples using Wilcoxon tests. Entries here come from immuneACCESS through TCRdb and include only in-frame sequences with V and J called. Some clones fail to appear in such tables; in the studies checked, an unresolved V gene covers under half of the shortfall, and the cause of the remainder is unknown. That table furnishes V, J and clone size, whereas the DNA furnished D and trimming. The sample has more than 140,000 clones on record, 78% of them singletons. 7.5% to 9.5% of the sample comes from the top ten.

Based on the germline V gene (reference sequence), the CDR1 and CDR2 sequences are LNHDA and SQIVND. From the cysteine up to the phenylalanine, the CDR3 has a length of 17 residues. Only CDR3 DNA is held: 51 bases, read in frame from base 1. V is pruned by 3 bases and J by 0 bases, leaving 2 bases of the junction without a gene match. The sequence was obtained from a human donor with classical Hodgkin lymphoma. Sequenced here: peripheral blood mononuclear cells (PBMCs), sampled before the second cycle of nivolumab. The chain couples TRBV19 to TRBJ2-1; TRBD2 lines up with 13 middle nucleotides. The CDR3 protein is CASSIRTSGSSYNEQFF. Here is the DNA: TGTGCCAGTAGTATCCGGACTAGCGGGAGCTCCTACAATGAGCAGTTCTTC.